These 18 T cell receptor beta chains originate from one sample sequenced in a study of blood T cell repertoires in COVID-19 (dated by TCRdb to the early 2020s). The receptor library was made with the immunoSEQ multiplex PCR assay. TCRdb provides this immuneACCESS table in a form limited to in-frame rearrangements. Some clones are lacking; in checked studies, under half of them reflect an unresolved V gene, and why the rest are absent is not known. This sample is represented by 220,000 or so clones; approximately 82% of them were singletons. The top ten clones comprise over 1.5% of the sample. Sequenced sample: peripheral blood. All receptors derive from a woman of 80 years or more with acute or convalescent COVID-19.

This chain uses TRBV4-2 with TRBJ2-7, with TRBD2 as a possible D gene (6 bases). This CDR3 region has 16 residues. V was cut by 1 base and J by 5 bases, with 18 bases left in between. Germline V gives CDR1 LGHNA, CDR2 YNFKEQ. CDR3 bases: TGTGCCAGCAGCCAAGTTGTGGGAGGTCGATCTAACGAGCAGTACTTC. It translates to CASSQVVGGRSNEQYF.

The chain couples TRBV3-1 (or the pseudogene TRBV3-2) to TRBJ1-1; 8 bases are shared with TRBD1. Germline V lookup: CDR1 LGHDT, CDR2 YNNKEL (reference sequence). The V segment lost 4 bases and the J segment 3 bases; nucleotides outside the gene matches: 4. This CDR3 is 14 amino acids long. CDR3 protein: CASSPGGAYTEAFF. The CDR3 coding sequence is TGTGCCAGCAGCCCAGGGGGCGCGTACACTGAAGCTTTCTTT.

V gene TRBV2 combines with J gene TRBJ1-5; 7 positions agree with TRBD1. The CDR3 extends over 15 amino acids. V shed 5 bases and J 3 bases; nucleotides not matched to a gene: 7. Germline lookup yields CDR1 SNHLY and CDR2 FYNNEI. CDR3 region: CASSYTGVPNQPQHF. In DNA form, the CDR3 reads TGTGCCAGCAGTTATACAGGGGTCCCCAATCAGCCCCAGCATTTT.

The rearrangement uses TRBV6-5 and TRBJ2-2; D gene unclear. V lost 6 bases, J lost 4 bases, and 15 bases lay in between. From germline, CDR1 is MNHEY and CDR2 SVGAGI. The CDR3 spans 15 residues. CDR3 nucleotides: TGTGCCAGCAGCCGAGCCGAAGATGGCACCGGGGAGCTGTTTTTT. Its protein product is CASSRAEDGTGELFF.

This chain links TRBV9 with TRBJ1-4, with D possibly TRBD1 on 5 matching bases. This CDR3 region has 14 residues. V was shortened by 4 bases and J by 5 bases, with 12 bases between the two germline ends. Germline assignment: CDR1 SGDLS and CDR2 YYNGEE. CDR3 sequence: CASSPVGGNEKLFF. DNA of the CDR3: TGTGCCAGCAGCCCCGTGGGGGGGAATGAAAAACTGTTTTTT.

V is TRBV6-4 and J is TRBJ1-6; no clear D. V was shortened by 4 bases and J by 4 bases, with 5 bases between the two germline ends. From germline, CDR1 is MRHNA and CDR2 SNTAGT. The CDR3 has 13 residues. The CDR3 bases are TGTGCCAGCAGTGGACAATATAATTCACCCCTCCACTTT. Translating it yields CASSGQYNSPLHF.

This chain joins TRBV5-1 and TRBJ1-2; D possibly corresponds to TRBD1 (6 bases). Per the germline V gene, CDR1 is SGHRS and CDR2 is YFSETQ. The CDR3 is 13 residues long. With 0 bases removed from V and 5 bases from J, the gap between germline ends came to 8 bases. Here the CDR3 reads CASSLDREYGYTF. CDR3 sequence (DNA): TGCGCCAGCAGCTTGGACAGGGAGTATGGCTACACCTTC.

V usage is TRBV5-1 and J usage is TRBJ1-2; D gene uncertain. The CDR3 spans 15 residues. The germline V gene encodes CDR1 SGHRS and CDR2 YFSETQ. The germline V and J ends were trimmed by 0 bases and 7 bases, with 16 bases remaining between them. The CDR3 nucleotides are TGCGCCAGCAGCTTGGCAGTTGGAGGGCGTCGTGGCTACACCTTC. Residues: CASSLAVGGRRGYTF.

The V gene is TRBV12-3 or TRBV12-4, the J gene TRBJ1-2; D gene ambiguous. The length of the CDR3 is 13 residues. V lost 3 bases and J lost 2, with 7 bases in between. CDR3 nucleotide sequence: TGTGCCAGCAGTTTGACGGGGAACTATGGCTACACCTTC. Translated, it gives CASSLTGNYGYTF.

There are a few counts of this clone. This sequence joins TRBV7-8 and TRBJ2-7, with D maybe TRBD1 (5 bases). Germline CDR1 SGHVS, CDR2 FQNEAQ. The ends were cut back, 0 bases at V and 2 bases at J, with 14 bases in the middle. This CDR3 comprises 16 residues. For the CDR3, the DNA is TGTGCCAGCAGCTTAGCGCTTGACAGTTCGACCTACGAGCAGTACTTC. Protein sequence: CASSLALDSSTYEQYF.

The rearrangement joins TRBV11-2 to TRBJ2-1, with 9 bases identical to TRBD1. The CDR3 spans 16 residues. Trimming cost V 5 bases and J 6 bases; bases outside gene matches: 11. The germline V gene has CDR1 SGHAT and CDR2 FQNNGV. The CDR3 DNA reads TGTGCCAGCAGCACGACTCCGGGACAGGGACCCAATGAGCAGTTCTTC. Its translation is CASSTTPGQGPNEQFF.

This sequence joins TRBV15 and TRBJ1-4; possibly TRBD1 for D (6 bases). Per the germline V gene, CDR1 is LNHNV and CDR2 is YYDKDF (reference sequence). The CDR3 is 16 residues long. Trimming took 0 bases from V and 7 from J, leaving 15 bases between them. The DNA of the CDR3 is TGTGCCACCAGCAGAGACTATGGGGGCCTTGGTGAAAAACTGTTTTTT. This encodes CATSRDYGGLGEKLFF.

The rearrangement links TRBV19 to TRBJ1-1; weak D call: TRBD1 (5 bases). Trimming left V 4 bases short and J 6 bases short, with 18 bases between. The CDR3 loop spans 15 amino acids. Looked up from germline, CDR1 is LNHDA and CDR2 is SQIVND (reference sequence). CDR3 sequence reads: CASSRSGIKAPEAFF. In nucleotides, the CDR3 is TGTGCCAGTAGTAGATCAGGGATCAAGGCCCCTGAAGCTTTCTTT.

This sequence joins TRBV7-2 and TRBJ2-7; TRBD1 aligns across 9 bases. CDR1 and CDR2 from the germline V gene are SGHTA and FQGNSA. CDR3 length: 15 amino acids. V was clipped by 2 bases and J by 4 bases; unmatched bases: 6. For the CDR3, the DNA is TGTGCCAGCAGCTTAAATCGGGGACAGGGTTACGAGCAGTACTTC. Its protein is CASSLNRGQGYEQYF.

The chain has TRBV21-1 and TRBJ2-7; the tabulated D call, TRBD2, remains unverified against the DNA. TRBV21-1 represents a pseudogene. The CDR3 totals 15 residues. CDR3 in amino acids: CASSTRTSGRREQYF. CDR3 nucleotides: TGTGCCAGCAGCACTAGAACTAGCGGGAGGCGGGAGCAGTACTTC.

This clone has just a few counts. The chain combines TRBV11-2 with TRBJ1-3; D perhaps matches TRBD1 (6 bases). The length of the CDR3 is 15 residues. From germline, CDR1 is SGHAT and CDR2 FQNNGV. With 3 bases removed from V and 3 bases from J, the gap between germline ends came to 12 bases. The chain's CDR3 is CASSFTGTFGNTIYF. The CDR3 DNA follows: TGTGCCAGCAGCTTCACCGGGACATTTGGAAACACCATATATTTT.

This clone has more than one count but fewer than ten. The chain links TRBV6-5 to TRBJ1-3; D gene ambiguous. Trimming shortened V by 6 bases and J by 1 base, and 13 bases separated the two germline ends. CDR1 MNHEY and CDR2 SVGAGI come from the germline V gene. The CDR3 is 15 amino acids. CDR3 in DNA: TGTGCCAGCAGCAGCGTTCGGGGTTCTGGAAACACCATATATTTT. It encodes CASSSVRGSGNTIYF.

CDR3 DNA sequence: TGTGCCAGCAGTGAAGCGCTTCAGGGTTACAATGAGCAGTTCTTC. Its translation is CASSEALQGYNEQFF. The V call is TRBV2, the J call TRBJ2-1; D is possibly TRBD1 (5 bases). Deletions cut 0 bases from V and 4 bases from J, with 10 bases between. This CDR3 spans 15 amino acids. Per germline, CDR1 SNHLY and CDR2 FYNNEI.